Following are 15 T cell receptor beta chains from one sample sequenced in a study of shared clonotypes between healthy human individuals (dated by TCRdb to between 2020 and 2021). Receptors were amplified or captured by the immunoSEQ multiplex PCR assay. As stored in TCRdb, this immuneACCESS dataset retains in-frame rearrangements with V and J assigned. A fraction of the clones does not appear; measured against another copy, unresolved V genes explain less than half of the discrepancy, and the remainder lacks a known reason. Within this sample are over a million clones, with approximately 96% of them counted one time only. The ten largest clonotypes hold approximately 1.2% of the sample. Material for sequencing was naive CD4+ T cells sorted from blood. This specimen's cell subset or site label, per the study, means: CD45RA+ positively selected. The source is a man under 40 in good health.

The V gene is TRBV6-5, the J gene TRBJ2-7; TRBD2 is a possible D gene (6 bases). The germline V gene encodes CDR1 MNHEY and CDR2 SVGAGI. The CDR3 covers 13 residues. The V end lost 7 bases, the J end lost 1 base, and 11 bases lay between the germline ends. The chain's CDR3 is CASKESGSYEQYF. DNA of the CDR3: TGTGCCAGCAAGGAGAGCGGGTCCTACGAGCAGTACTTC.

This chain uses TRBV5-4 with TRBJ2-7; 13 nucleotides align to TRBD2. CDR1 and CDR2 from the germline V gene are SGHNT and YYREEE (reference sequence). The CDR3 runs 18 residues. V lost 4 bases and J lost 4; bases outside the gene matches: 14. The CDR3, as DNA: TGTGCCAGCAGCCCCGGGACTAGCGGGATGGGTACAGGATACGAGCAGTACTTC. As protein: CASSPGTSGMGTGYEQYF.

Concerning this clone: Other DNA sequences in this sample translate to the same CDR3. The rearrangement joins TRBV7-9 to TRBJ2-5; D is perhaps TRBD1 or TRBD2 (5 bases each). The germline CDR1 and CDR2 sequences are SEHNR and FQNEAQ (reference sequence). With 5 bases removed from V and 0 bases from J, the gap between germline ends came to 10 bases. The CDR3 has 14 residues. For the CDR3, the DNA is TGTGCCAGCAGCCTAGGGGAGTACCAAGAGACCCAGTACTTC. Translating gives CASSLGEYQETQYF.

The CDR3, as DNA: TGTGCCAGCAGCCTCCCATCGGGGACGAGCTCCTACGAGCAGTACTTC. Amino acid sequence: CASSLPSGTSSYEQYF. The genes are TRBV7-9 and TRBJ2-7, with D tentatively TRBD1 or TRBD2 (5 bases each). Trimming stripped 5 bases from V and 0 bases from J, with 17 bases between. The CDR3 runs 16 residues. Germline loops: CDR1 SEHNR, CDR2 FQNEAQ (reference sequence).

The rearrangement links TRBV19 to TRBJ1-3; D is perhaps TRBD1 (5 bases). The germline CDR1 and CDR2 sequences are LNHDA and SQIVND (reference sequence). CDR3 length equals 16 residues. V was trimmed by 7 bases and J by 4 bases, leaving 20 bases between them. CDR3: CASNSPGRDLGNTIYF. As DNA, the CDR3 is TGTGCCAGTAACTCACCGGGACGGGATTTAGGAAACACCATATATTTT.

The V gene is TRBV5-8, the J gene TRBJ2-3; D gene unclear. The CDR3 length is 12 residues. The V end lost 0 bases, the J end lost 6 bases, and 5 bases lay between the germline ends. Germline V lookup: CDR1 SGHTS, CDR2 YDEGEE. The CDR3 region is CASSLDSDTQYF. The CDR3 coding sequence is TGTGCCAGCAGCTTGGATAGCGATACGCAGTATTTT. Looking up the rest from reference TRBV5-8 and TRBJ2-3 gives the full variable domain: EAGVTQSPTHLIKTRGQQATLRCSPISGHTSVYWYQQALGLGLQFLLWYDEGEERNRGNFPPRFSGRQFPNYSSELNVNALELEDSALYLCASSLDSDTQYFGPGTRLTVL.

The genes are TRBV11-3 and TRBJ2-2; 12 nucleotides align to TRBD1. V was pared by 5 bases and J by 6 bases, with 13 bases of the junction left unmatched. There are 18 residues in the CDR3. The germline gives CDR1 SGHNT, CDR2 YENEEA. The CDR3 nucleotides are TGTGCCAGCAGCCGATCGCATCTGGGACAGGGGGCGTCCGGGGAGCTGTTTTTT. It encodes CASSRSHLGQGASGELFF.

The genes are TRBV7-9 and TRBJ2-1; 7 bases match TRBD1. The trim removed 4 bases at V and 6 bases at J, leaving 9 bases unmatched. Germline-derived CDR1 and CDR2 are SEHNR and FQNEAQ (reference sequence). The CDR3 length is 15 residues. The CDR3 loop reads CASSSGTADINEQFF. The CDR3 nucleotides are TGTGCCAGCAGCTCCGGGACAGCGGATATCAATGAGCAGTTCTTC.

V usage is TRBV9 and J usage is TRBJ2-3; TRBD2 matches at 16 bases. The CDR3 covers 22 residues. V was pared by 1 base and J by 4 bases, with 18 bases of the junction left unmatched. The germline V gene has CDR1 SGDLS and CDR2 YYNGEE. CDR3 region: CASSVTPGTSGRALVGPDTQYF. As DNA, the CDR3 is TGTGCCAGCAGCGTAACCCCAGGGACTAGCGGGAGGGCCTTAGTGGGTCCAGATACGCAGTATTTT.

The genes are TRBV5-1 and TRBJ2-7, with a tentative D call TRBD2 (6 bases). Trimming took off 2 bases at V and 0 bases at J, with 9 bases between the two ends. Germline loops: CDR1 SGHRS, CDR2 YFSETQ. The CDR3 totals 14 residues. DNA for the CDR3: TGCGCCAGCAGCTTTGCCGGGAGCTCCTACGAGCAGTACTTC. This gives the protein CASSFAGSSYEQYF.

V and J are TRBV19 and TRBJ1-2, with no clear D. The CDR3 spans 11 residues. From germline, CDR1 is LNHDA and CDR2 SQIVND (reference sequence). Trimming stripped 4 bases from V and 3 bases from J, with 3 bases between. The CDR3 DNA reads as TGTGCCAGTAGTACCTACTATGGCTACACCTTC. This codes for CASSTYYGYTF.

As for this clone: Other DNA sequences in this sample translate to the same CDR3. The chain carries TRBV18 and TRBJ2-3; D call uncertain. Trimming left V 3 bases short and J 0 bases short, with 4 bases between. This CDR3 spans 13 amino acids. The V gene's germline CDR1 is KGHSH and CDR2 LQKENI. The CDR3: CASSPGSTDTQYF. The CDR3 nucleotides read TGTGCCAGCTCACCGGGGAGCACAGATACGCAGTATTTT.

This clone was recorded only once. The chain employs TRBV2 and TRBJ1-1, with D uncertain. The CDR3 totals 10 residues. The V and J ends lost 9 bases and 3 bases respectively, with 5 bases between them. Germline values: CDR1 SNHLY, CDR2 FYNNEI. CDR3: CASRYTEAFF. The DNA of the CDR3 is TGTGCCAGTCGATACACTGAAGCTTTCTTT.

The gene calls are TRBV30 and TRBJ2-7; D remains unclear. Per germline, CDR1 GTSNPN and CDR2 SVGIG (reference sequence). Trimming stripped 4 bases from V and 6 bases from J, with 13 bases between. The CDR3 has 12 amino acids. DNA for the CDR3: TGTGCCTGGACCTCCCTAGGAATCGAGCAGTACTTC. Translation gives CAWTSLGIEQYF.

The chain is built from TRBV9 and TRBJ2-7; 9 nucleotides agree with TRBD1. The J segment lost 1 base and the V segment lost 2 bases, leaving 7 bases of the junction unmatched. CDR1 SGDLS and CDR2 YYNGEE come from the germline V gene. This CDR3 spans 16 amino acids. The DNA for the CDR3 is TGTGCCAGCAGCGTTTCCGGGACAGGGCCTTCCTACGAGCAGTACTTC. It specifies CASSVSGTGPSYEQYF.